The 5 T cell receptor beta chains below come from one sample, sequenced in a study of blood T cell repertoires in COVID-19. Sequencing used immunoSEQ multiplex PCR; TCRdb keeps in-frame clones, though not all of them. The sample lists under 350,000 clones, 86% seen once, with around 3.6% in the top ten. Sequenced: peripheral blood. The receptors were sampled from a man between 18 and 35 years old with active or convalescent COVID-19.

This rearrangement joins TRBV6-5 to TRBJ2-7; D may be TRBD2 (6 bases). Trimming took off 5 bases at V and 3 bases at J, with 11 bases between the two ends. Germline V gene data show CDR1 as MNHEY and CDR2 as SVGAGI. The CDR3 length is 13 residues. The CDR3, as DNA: TGTGCCAGCAGTCCGACTAGACTCTACGAGCAGTACTTC. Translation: CASSPTRLYEQYF.

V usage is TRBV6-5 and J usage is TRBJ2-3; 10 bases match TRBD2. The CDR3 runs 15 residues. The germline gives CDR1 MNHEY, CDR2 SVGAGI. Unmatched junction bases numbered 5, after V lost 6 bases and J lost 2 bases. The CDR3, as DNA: TGTGCCAGCAGCCGTAGCGGGGGGTACACAGATACGCAGTATTTT. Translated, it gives CASSRSGGYTDTQYF.

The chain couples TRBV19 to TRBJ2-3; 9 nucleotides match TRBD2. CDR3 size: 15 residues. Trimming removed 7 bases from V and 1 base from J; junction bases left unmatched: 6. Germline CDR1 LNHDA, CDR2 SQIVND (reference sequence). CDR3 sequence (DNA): TGTGCCAGTATGGATTGGACTAGCGGCACAGATACGCAGTATTTT. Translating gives CASMDWTSGTDTQYF.

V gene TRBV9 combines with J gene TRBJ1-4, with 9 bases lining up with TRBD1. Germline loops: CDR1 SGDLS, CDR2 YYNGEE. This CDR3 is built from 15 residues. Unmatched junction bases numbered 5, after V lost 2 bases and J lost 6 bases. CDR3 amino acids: CASSVLDRGDEKLFF. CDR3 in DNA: TGTGCCAGCAGCGTCTTGGACAGGGGTGATGAAAAACTGTTTTTT.

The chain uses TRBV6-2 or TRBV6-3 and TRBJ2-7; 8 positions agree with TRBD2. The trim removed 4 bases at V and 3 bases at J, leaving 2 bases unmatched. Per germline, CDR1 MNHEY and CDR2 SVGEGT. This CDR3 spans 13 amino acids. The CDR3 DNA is TGTGCCAGCAGTTCGACTAGCGACTACGAGCAGTACTTC. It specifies CASSSTSDYEQYF.